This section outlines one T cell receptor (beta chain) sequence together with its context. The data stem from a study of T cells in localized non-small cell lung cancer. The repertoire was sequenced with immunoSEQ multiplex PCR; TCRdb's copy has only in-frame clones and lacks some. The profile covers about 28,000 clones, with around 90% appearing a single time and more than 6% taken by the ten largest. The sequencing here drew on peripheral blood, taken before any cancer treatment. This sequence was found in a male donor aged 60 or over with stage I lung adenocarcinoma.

CDR3 amino acids: CASSPNPTGLIGGYTF. Written as DNA, the CDR3 is TGTGCCAGCAGCCCGAACCCGACAGGGCTCATTGGTGGCTACACCTTC. The chain recombines TRBV27 with TRBJ1-2; 7 bases align to TRBD1. The V gene's germline CDR1 is MNHEY and CDR2 SMNVEV (reference sequence). There are 16 residues in the CDR3. The V segment lost 6 bases and the J segment 7 bases; nucleotides outside the gene matches: 17.